This is a list of T cell receptor beta chains from one sample in a study of T cell repertoires in cytomegalovirus infection. A single record per CDR3 protein comes from TCRdb applying MiXCR to the reads. The sample lists 200,000 to 300,000 distinct CDR3 sequences, over 9% seen once, with 1.6% in the top ten. The sample comprised PBMCs. The receptors stem from a human donor in good health (CMV status not recorded). Some clones in this sample may be carry-over from other donors' samples. CDR3s include the opening cysteine and the closing phenylalanine or tryptophan. A D gene is named only where the DNA matches it firmly. Only some rows state a clone size, as once, few, many or a class for expanded clones.

j_call clone_size d_call v_call cdr3_aa cdr3_nt
TRBJ2-3 NA NA TRBV9 CASSVAFGQSTDTQYF TGTGCCAGCAGCGTAGCTTTCGGACAGAGCACAGATACGCAGTATTTT
TRBJ2-7 many TRBD2 TRBV7-2 CASSSGLAGSYEQYF TGTGCCAGCAGCTCAGGACTAGCGGGTTCCTACGAGCAGTACTTC
TRBJ2-7 many TRBD2 TRBV12-5 CASGPRGGVHEQYF TGTGCTAGTGGTCCCCGGGGAGGGGTCCACGAGCAGTACTTC
TRBJ1-1 few NA TRBV3-1 CASSQAAINTEAFF TGTGCCAGCAGCCAAGCAGCTATAAACACTGAAGCTTTCTTT
TRBJ1-1 many NA TRBV29-1 CSVGNGNTEAFF TGCAGCGTAGGCAATGGGAACACTGAAGCTTTCTTT
TRBJ2-1 NA TRBD1 TRBV5-5 CASSFLARGPSYNEQFF TGTGCCAGCAGCTTTTTGGCCAGGGGGCCTTCCTACAATGAGCAGTTCTTC
TRBJ2-3 few TRBD1 TRBV30 CAWSFGQGFTDTQYF TGTGCCTGGAGCTTCGGACAGGGATTCACAGATACGCAGTATTTT
TRBJ1-2 many NA TRBV7-3 CASSPVPNYGYTF TGTGCCAGCAGCCCCGTCCCAAACTATGGCTACACCTTC
TRBJ1-5 many TRBD1 TRBV6-5 CATKDGTGGNQPQHF TGTGCCACCAAGGACGGGACAGGGGGCAATCAGCCCCAGCATTTT
TRBJ1-5 NA NA TRBV5-3 CASSRSSSNQPQHF TGTGCCAGCAGCCGGAGTTCTAGCAATCAGCCCCAGCATTTT
TRBJ2-3 many NA TRBV7-8 CASSLKVLRETRFTGTDTQYF TGTGCCAGCAGCTTGAAGGTTCTGCGGGAAACTAGATTCACGGGGACAGATACGCAGTATTTT
TRBJ2-5 many TRBD2 TRBV4-2 CASSQDKPAGGLETQYF TGTGCCAGCAGCCAAGATAAGCCTGCGGGGGGGCTCGAGACCCAGTACTTC
TRBJ1-1 many NA TRBV7-2 CASSFGQSNTEAFF TGTGCCAGCAGCTTCGGACAGTCGAACACTGAAGCTTTCTTT
TRBJ1-6 NA TRBD1 TRBV28 CASSLSRTGGSPLHF TGTGCCAGCAGTTTATCGCGGACAGGTGGTTCACCCCTCCACTTT
TRBJ2-5 many NA TRBV7-2 CASSLGGQGGTQYF TGTGCCAGCAGCTTAGGCGGCCAGGGGGGGACCCAGTACTTC
TRBJ1-2 few TRBD1 TRBV28 CASSLVGTGGINYGYTF TGTGCCAGCAGTTTAGTCGGGACAGGGGGTATAAACTATGGCTACACCTTC
TRBJ1-1 NA NA TRBV7-3 CASSLSRGPLNTEAFF TGTGCCAGCAGCTTGTCTCGTGGGCCTTTGAACACTGAAGCTTTCTTT